This T cell receptor beta chain was captured by sequencing in a study of long-term antiretroviral therapy in people with HIV (dated by TCRdb to between 2021 and 2023). Regarding the research as a whole: The earliest samples were collected roughly a decade before the 2015 WHO recommendation for immediate ART, at a time when ART was usually postponed until CD4 counts fell. Among the roughly 30 participants with HIV, eleven were female. No cross-contamination during QIAcube processing turned up in test extractions that ran a monoclonal T-cell line alongside 33 polyclonal samples. A retrospective serial study tested whether ART initiation and durable HIV suppression were associated with changes in peripheral blood TRB repertoire composition and diversity. The cohort contributed about 200 cryopreserved PBMC samples from 30 adults with confirmed HIV infection, collected serially over a mean of 6 years (range 1-12). The research as a whole found: Starting ART was linked to a significant rise in TRB diversity, yet even after long-term ART the diversity remained significantly lower than in transplant donor controls. Inferences about post-ART repertoire changes are limited because no data were available on ART adherence, viral resistance or therapy changes. Samples dated from the mid-2000s to the late 2010s, and the ART regimens used may be less effective than current ones. Because cell numbers in pre-ART samples were limited, unsorted PBMC were profiled instead of sorted CD4+ and CD8+ T cells. Since PBMC availability was limited, sequencing covered only the TCR beta chain, with no alpha chain pairing. CDR3 length ranges in HIV repertoires were narrower than in controls, and network structure suggested an antigen-experienced repertoire with only a slight naive shift after ART. The repertoire was dominated across all time points by expanded TRB clones identified before ART initiation, although this dominance was seen to fluctuate and to decrease in many PLHIV after ART.

Participants were included only if at least one PBMC sample before ART initiation and at least two post-ART samples were available. Treatment was received in the United States of America by all participants with HIV. Before DNA extraction, cryopreserved samples of about 0.95-10 million PBMC were thawed and washed. At the time of the earliest PBMC sample for each participant with HIV, ages ranged from roughly 23 to 60 years. PBMC samples from each participant spanned 1-4 timepoints before ART initiation and 2-8 timepoints after ART initiation, with a median of 7 samples. For every participant, serial HIV viral load, CD4+ T-cell count, ART history and demographic data were obtained. Using a Qiagen kit on a QIAcube, genomic DNA was extracted from unsorted PBMC, with samples processed in batches of 12. From cysteine to phenylalanine, the CDR3 is 14 amino acids long. This entry keeps only the CDR3 DNA: 42 bases, framed from base 1. The germline V gene sets CDR1 to SGHVS and CDR2 to FQNEAQ. V and J lose 5 bases and 0 bases, and a span of 10 bases separates them.

A note on this clone: Its antigen is unknown. Base qualities are missing; no much larger clone stands one base away.

The immunoSEQ hsTCRB v3.0 assay was used at survey level resolution to sequence the TRB variable region. The targeted TRB sequencing depth was about 35,000-55,000 T-cell genomes per sample. TRB libraries were pooled and sequenced on an Illumina MiSeq using a v3 150-cycle kit. On the study's bioinformatics: Repertoire analysis was performed in R inside a reproducible Nextflow workflow that covered QC, data transformation and analysis. LymphoSeq2, an R package for exploring AIRR-Seq data, was used to implement custom analyses. A few samples that yielded fewer than 5000 total TRB sequences were excluded, so that 150 to 200 HIV repertoires were analyzed. Among the roughly 190 retained HIV repertoires, some 60 were collected before ART initiation and approximately 130 after ART initiation. Repertoires were downsampled to 5000 TRB nucleotide sequences, and summary statistics were averaged over 100 downsampling iterations. The analysis kept only TRB sequences whose CDR3 regions were at least seven amino acids long. A Shannon entropy-derived clonality score and the Gini coefficient were used to measure diversity. In repertoire networks, the top 5000 CDR3 amino acid sequences were linked whenever an edit distance of one separated two sequences. For TRB CDR3 amino acid sequences, antigen specificity groups and MHC restriction were predicted with GLIPH2. CDR3 amino acid sequences were matched against VDJdb and McPAS-TCR to flag known CMV, EBV, HIV or tissue antigen associations. Pre-ART, post-ART and control groups were compared with Wilcoxon signed-rank tests and Holm-Bonferroni correction. Drawn from immuneACCESS, this table holds only the in-frame rearrangements with V and J called that TCRdb kept. Clones are partly lost; checked studies trace under half to an unresolved V gene and leave the rest unexplained. V and J calls and clone size come straight from that table; D and trimming were deduced from the DNA. The sample yields almost 35,000 clones; around 94% were counted once. The ten largest clones add up to about 3.7% of the sample.

Recombination connected TRBV7-8 to TRBJ1-2; confidence is insufficient to name the D gene. The origin of this receptor is a woman between 45 and 60 years old with HIV. The sequencing here drew on unsorted PBMCs, taken 5.1 years after starting antiretroviral therapy. CDR3 reads: CASSLEIANYGYTF. In nucleotide form, the sequence is TGTGCCAGCAGCCTAGAGATCGCTAACTATGGCTACACCTTC.